Shown below are 21 T cell receptor beta chains from a single sample sequenced in a study of blood T cell repertoires in COVID-19. Sequencing used immunoSEQ multiplex PCR; TCRdb keeps in-frame clones, though not all of them. The data contain 250,000 or so clones, around 84% of them seen just once; the ten biggest clones take up more than 1.5%. Sequenced sample: PBMCs or T cells enriched from blood (not recorded which). The receptors were sampled from a middle-aged man who had recovered from COVID-19.

This chain uses TRBV18 with TRBJ2-1; 9 nucleotides match TRBD2. V was pared by 2 bases and J by 6 bases, with 5 bases of the junction left unmatched. Germline CDR1 is KGHSH and CDR2 is LQKENI. The length of the CDR3 is 15 residues. The CDR3 nucleotides are TGTGCCAGCTCACCAGCGGGGGGGCTGGGCAATGAGCAGTTCTTC. Translation: CASSPAGGLGNEQFF.

Only one count was recorded for this clone. The chain is built from TRBV2 and TRBJ1-5; 7 bases map to TRBD1. The CDR3 consists of 14 residues. Per germline, CDR1 SNHLY and CDR2 FYNNEI. V lost 8 bases and J lost 5; bases outside the gene matches: 9. In DNA, the CDR3 is TGTGCCAGCGGGGAGACAGGGCCCCATCAGCCCCAGCATTTT. As protein: CASGETGPHQPQHF.

V usage is TRBV5-1 and J usage is TRBJ2-5, with a possible D match to TRBD2 (5 bases). V was trimmed by 0 bases and J by 5 bases, leaving 11 bases between them. CDR3 length: 14 residues. Germline V gene sequence: CDR1 SGHRS, CDR2 YFSETQ. CDR3 in amino acids: CASSLAYRGETQYF. The DNA for the CDR3 is TGCGCCAGCAGCTTGGCCTACAGAGGGGAGACCCAGTACTTC.

The chain joins TRBV24-1 to TRBJ1-4, with TRBD1 identical over 7 bases. This CDR3 spans 15 amino acids. Germline V lookup: CDR1 KGHDR, CDR2 SFDVKD. With V trimmed by 8 bases and J by 13 bases, 18 bases remained unmatched. The CDR3 DNA follows: TGTGCCACCATACCGCCGGGACAGAGGGATGGAGGACTGTTTTTT. Its protein product is CATIPPGQRDGGLFF.

The chain couples TRBV6-2 or TRBV6-3 to TRBJ1-4; TRBD1 agrees at 9 bases. The CDR3 covers 19 residues. V was pared by 3 bases and J by 7 bases, with 18 bases of the junction left unmatched. Germline V CDR1 and CDR2: MNHEY, SVGEGT. CDR3 DNA sequence: TGTGCCAGCAGTTATGGGGGCGTCAACAGGGGGCCTAGCGGTGAAAAACTGTTTTTT. The encoded protein is CASSYGGVNRGPSGEKLFF.

J is TRBJ1-2 and V is TRBV5-4; perhaps TRBD1 as D (6 bases). The V and J ends lost 4 bases and 2 bases respectively, with 15 bases between them. The CDR3 contains 15 residues. Germline assignment: CDR1 SGHNT and CDR2 YYREEE (reference sequence). This CDR3 is CASSPGGAGNYGYTF. CDR3 in DNA: TGTGCCAGCAGCCCCGGGGGGGCGGGGAACTATGGCTACACCTTC.

CDR3 protein: CASSPQGHSNQPQHF. The CDR3 nucleotides read TGTGCCAGCAGCCCACAGGGCCATAGCAATCAGCCCCAGCATTTT. This chain uses TRBV5-5 with TRBJ1-5, with a weak D call TRBD1 (6 bases). V lost 4 bases and J lost 0, with 11 bases in between. CDR1 is SGHKS, CDR2 YYEKEE, per germline (reference sequence). This CDR3 has 15 residues.

This chain joins TRBV3-1 (or the pseudogene TRBV3-2) and TRBJ1-2; TRBD1 matches at 7 bases. V was clipped by 0 bases and J by 4 bases; unmatched bases: 2. CDR3 length: 14 residues. Looked up from germline, CDR1 is LGHDT and CDR2 is YNNKEL (reference sequence). Here the CDR3 reads CASSQDSGGYGYTF. DNA of the CDR3: TGTGCCAGCAGCCAAGATTCAGGGGGCTATGGCTACACCTTC.

V is TRBV12-5 and J is TRBJ2-5; maybe TRBD2 (7 bases). The germline V and J ends were trimmed by 0 bases and 5 bases, with 16 bases remaining between them. The germline CDR1 and CDR2 sequences are LGHNT and FRNRAP. CDR3 length equals 16 residues. CDR3 loop: CASGLVGGGAGETQYF. CDR3 nucleotides: TGTGCTAGTGGTTTGGTAGGAGGGGGGGCCGGGGAGACCCAGTACTTC. The full variable domain, with the rest looked up from reference TRBV12-5 and TRBJ2-5, is DARVTQTPRHKVTEMGQEVTMRCQPILGHNTVFWYRQTMMQGLELLAYFRNRAPLDDSGMPKDRFSAEMPDATLATLKIQPSEPRDSAVYFCASGLVGGGAGETQYFGPGTRLLVL.

The chain carries TRBV7-9 and TRBJ1-6; D is undetermined. CDR3 length: 14 residues. V lost 1 base to trimming and J lost 5 bases, with 6 bases between them. Germline V gene sequence: CDR1 SEHNR, CDR2 FQNEAQ (reference sequence). This chain's CDR3 is CASSLGGDNSPLHF. The CDR3 DNA follows: TGTGCCAGCAGCTTAGGAGGAGATAATTCACCCCTCCACTTT.

J is TRBJ1-1 and V is TRBV7-2; D is perhaps TRBD1 (5 bases). This CDR3 spans 15 amino acids. Trimming took 5 bases from V and 0 from J, leaving 13 bases between them. CDR1 and CDR2 from the germline V gene are SGHTA and FQGNSA. The chain's CDR3 is CASSPGGLLNTEAFF. CDR3 bases: TGTGCCAGCAGCCCCGGGGGTCTACTGAACACTGAAGCTTTCTTT. Combining the CDR3 with reference TRBV7-2 and TRBJ1-1 gives the whole variable domain GAGVSQSPSNKVTEKGKDVELRCDPISGHTALYWYRQSLGQGLEFLIYFQGNSAPDKSGLPSDRFSAERTGGSVSTLTIQRTQQEDSAVYLCASSPGGLLNTEAFFGQGTRLTVV.

The chain is built from TRBV11-1 and TRBJ1-2; 9 nucleotides align to TRBD1. The V and J ends lost 3 bases and 7 bases, in that order; junction bases with no gene match: 6. The CDR3 is 14 residues long. Germline V gives CDR1 SGHAT, CDR2 FQDESV (reference sequence). Here the CDR3 reads CASSLDRGVTGYTF. CDR3 sequence (DNA): TGTGCCAGCAGCTTGGACAGGGGAGTGACTGGCTACACCTTC.

J is TRBJ1-2 and V is TRBV28, with 11 bases lining up with TRBD1. Per the germline V gene, CDR1 is MDHEN and CDR2 is SYDVKM. V was pared by 4 bases and J by 4 bases, with 5 bases of the junction left unmatched. This CDR3 has 15 amino acids. The CDR3 reads CASSSTGTGGYGYTF. DNA for the CDR3: TGTGCCAGCAGTTCTACCGGGACAGGGGGCTATGGCTACACCTTC.

The CDR3 is CASSPTGVRDEQFF. CDR3 nucleotide sequence: TGTGCCAGCAGCCCGACAGGGGTACGAGATGAGCAGTTCTTC. The chain joins TRBV28 to TRBJ2-1, with 8 nucleotides matching TRBD1. The CDR3 totals 14 residues. The V segment lost 6 bases and the J segment 8 bases; nucleotides outside the gene matches: 9. Germline-derived CDR1 and CDR2 are MDHEN and SYDVKM.

The chain recombines TRBV11-2 with TRBJ1-2; D is possibly TRBD1 (5 bases). The germline V gene encodes CDR1 SGHAT and CDR2 FQNNGV. The CDR3 extends over 14 amino acids. Between the trimmed V and J ends, which lost 5 bases and 8 bases, there was a span of 18 bases. The CDR3 DNA is TGTGCCAGCAGCGCCGATCAAACGGGGGACGGCTACACCTTC. Protein product: CASSADQTGDGYTF. The variable domain in full, with the rest retrieved from reference TRBV11-2 and TRBJ1-2, is EAGVAQSPRYKIIEKRQSVAFWCNPISGHATLYWYQQILGQGPKLLIQFQNNGVVDDSQLPKDRFSAERLKGVDSTLKIQPAKLEDSAVYLCASSADQTGDGYTFGSGTRLTVV.

The chain is built from TRBV28 and TRBJ1-2; no definite D call. This CDR3 spans 13 amino acids. V was shortened by 7 bases and J by 7 bases, with 16 bases between the two germline ends. The germline V gene encodes CDR1 MDHEN and CDR2 SYDVKM. The CDR3 spells CASTQEPGAGYTF. For the CDR3, the DNA is TGTGCCAGCACTCAAGAGCCGGGAGCTGGCTACACCTTC.

This clone was seen a handful of times. This chain links TRBV7-2 with TRBJ2-1, with 7 bases identical to TRBD2. The CDR3 covers 16 residues. Per germline, CDR1 SGHTA and CDR2 FQGNSA. After removal of 0 bases from V and 4 bases from J, the junction contained 6 bases not matched to a gene. The CDR3: CASSLAPTSAYNEQFF. The CDR3 nucleotides are TGTGCCAGCAGCTTAGCTCCAACTAGCGCGTACAATGAGCAGTTCTTC.

V usage is TRBV19 and J usage is TRBJ2-7; TRBD1 matches 10 bases. The germline V gene has CDR1 LNHDA and CDR2 SQIVND (reference sequence). The CDR3 has 15 amino acids. J was trimmed by 6 bases and V by 6 bases; bases with no gene match: 11. CDR3 nucleotide sequence: TGTGCCAGTAGCGTGACCGGGACAGGGGTGGGCGAGCAGTACTTC. This gives the protein CASSVTGTGVGEQYF.

J is TRBJ1-2 and V is TRBV5-8, with D possibly matching TRBD1 (5 bases). V was cut by 0 bases and J by 4 bases, with 10 bases left in between. The CDR3 contains 14 residues. Germline lookup yields CDR1 SGHTS and CDR2 YDEGEE. CDR3 in DNA: TGTGCCAGCAGCTTGGGGACACCTCCCTATGGCTACACCTTC. Translating gives CASSLGTPPYGYTF.

The rearrangement links TRBV7-9 to TRBJ1-3; no clear D. Trimming shortened V by 3 bases and J by 4 bases, and 7 bases separated the two germline ends. This CDR3 region has 13 residues. Germline CDR1 reads SEHNR; CDR2 reads FQNEAQ (reference sequence). The CDR3 loop is CASSFRPGNTIYF. For the CDR3, the DNA is TGTGCCAGCAGCTTTCGTCCGGGAAACACCATATATTTT.

This chain connects TRBV7-9 to TRBJ2-1, with D unresolved. CDR1 is SEHNR, CDR2 FQNEAQ, per germline (reference sequence). V lost 5 bases to trimming and J lost 4 bases, with 18 bases between them. This CDR3 spans 16 amino acids. The CDR3, as DNA: TGTGCCAGCAGCCCCCCGATCAGGTTAAATTACAATGAGCAGTTCTTC. Protein sequence: CASSPPIRLNYNEQFF.